Listed here is a single T cell receptor beta chain. Its antigen is as yet unknown. Each individual donor underwent a draw of approximately 10 milliliters of peripheral blood. The total RNA that was extracted per sample amounted to at least 6 micrograms. Using a J-beta primer mix together with a sample-barcoded 5' primer, a second PCR was run for about 6 to 12 cycles. Every cDNA molecule carried a tag from a template-switch adaptor bearing 12 random nucleotides. MiXCR, run by TCRdb on the 5' RACE reads, gives a single entry per CDR3 protein. The data show about 640,000 distinct CDR3 sequences, about 53% seen once. This entry is derived from a study of blood T cells in healthy people across ages. Unmatched junction bases numbered 11, after V lost 5 bases and J lost 5 bases. The CDR3 sequence is 15 residues long. Per the germline V gene, CDR1 is SEHNR and CDR2 is FQNEAQ (reference sequence). General study points: Not knowing donor CMV status may have confounded expanded clonotype changes.

This receptor was taken from a man aged 60 to 69 in good health. The genes are TRBV7-9 and TRBJ2-5, with 7 bases aligning to TRBD1. Input material: blood. CDR3 in DNA: TGTGCCAGCAGCAACAGACAGGGAGTAGTCGAGACCCAGTACTTC. This gives the protein CASSNRQGVVETQYF.